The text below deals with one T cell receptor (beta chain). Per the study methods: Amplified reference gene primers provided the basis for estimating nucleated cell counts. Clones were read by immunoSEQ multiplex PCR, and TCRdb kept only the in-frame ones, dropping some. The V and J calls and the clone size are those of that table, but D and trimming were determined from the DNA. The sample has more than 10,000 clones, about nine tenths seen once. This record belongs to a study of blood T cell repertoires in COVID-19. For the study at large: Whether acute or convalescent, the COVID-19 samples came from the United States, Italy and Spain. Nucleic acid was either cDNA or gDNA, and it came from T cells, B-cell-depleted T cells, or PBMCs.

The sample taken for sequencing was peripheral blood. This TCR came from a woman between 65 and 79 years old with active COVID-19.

The CDR3 DNA sequence: TGTGCCATCAATTGGGGGCTGAGCACAGATACGCAGTATTTT. Residues: CAINWGLSTDTQYF. The chain carries TRBV10-3 and TRBJ2-3; tentatively, D is TRBD1 (6 bases). The germline V gene encodes CDR1 ENHRY and CDR2 SYGVKD. The CDR3 contains 14 residues. V was pared by 7 bases and J by 0 bases, with 11 bases between.